The next 20 T cell receptor beta chains were all read from a single sample in a study of Graves' ophthalmopathy and Graves' hyperthyroidism. The study amplified TCR beta CDR3 regions using RNA transcripts. HTBI-primed first-round RT-PCR preceded second-round multiplex PCR. TCRdb redid the calling of the multiplex PCR reads with MiXCR, one entry per CDR3 protein. The profile covers around 340,000 distinct CDR3 sequences, with 17% appearing a single time and 12% taken by the ten largest. Sequences were obtained from peripheral blood. These receptors were collected from an adult man with Graves' ophthalmopathy.

The chain is built from TRBV27 and TRBJ1-1; D not resolved. V was shortened by 2 bases and J by 4 bases, with 20 bases between the two germline ends. The CDR3 is 17 residues long. The germline gives CDR1 MNHEY, CDR2 SMNVEV (reference sequence). CDR3 amino acids: CASSLIHHIGRSTEAFF. The DNA for the CDR3 is TGTGCCAGCAGTTTAATCCACCATATAGGGAGAAGCACTGAAGCTTTCTTT.

This chain connects TRBV20-1 to TRBJ2-4; perhaps TRBD2 as D (6 bases). The CDR3 consists of 15 residues. V was pared by 2 bases and J by 7 bases, with 18 bases between. Germline CDR1 and CDR2: DFQATT and SNEGSKA (reference sequence). CDR3 sequence: CSARPQGAGYNIQYF. DNA for the CDR3: TGCAGTGCTAGACCTCAAGGGGCGGGGTACAACATTCAGTACTTC.

This clonotype turned up a few times. The chain employs TRBV28 and TRBJ1-3; 7 bases map to TRBD1. Germline CDR1 MDHEN, CDR2 SYDVKM. The CDR3 runs 14 residues. Trimming at V came to 0 bases and at J to 4 bases, leaving 0 bases not matched to a gene. As DNA, the CDR3 is TGTGCCAGCAGTTTATGGGGACAGGGAAACACCATATATTTT. Protein product: CASSLWGQGNTIYF.

This clonotype was counted many times. The V and J genes are TRBV19 and TRBJ1-5; 7 bases fit TRBD1. In germline, CDR1 is LNHDA, CDR2 SQIVND (reference sequence). This CDR3 spans 13 amino acids. J lost 9 bases, V lost 10 bases, and 12 bases had no gene match. CDR3 in amino acids: CATNGQATGPQHF. The DNA for the CDR3 is TGTGCCACTAACGGACAGGCCACGGGGCCCCAGCATTTT.

This clonotype appeared many times. This chain uses TRBV29-1 with TRBJ1-1, with unresolved D. In germline, CDR1 is SQVTM, CDR2 ANQGSEA. The CDR3 runs 15 residues. Trimming removed 0 bases at V and 0 bases at J, with 11 bases between. The CDR3 reads CSVEERVHMNTEAFF. DNA of the CDR3: TGCAGCGTTGAAGAAAGGGTACACATGAACACTGAAGCTTTCTTT. The full variable domain, in which reference TRBV29-1 and TRBJ1-1 provide the parts outside the CDR3, is SAVISQKPSRDICQRGTSLTIQCQVDSQVTMMFWYRQQPGQSLTLIATANQGSEATYESGFVIDKFPISRPNLTFSTLTVSNMSPEDSSIYLCSVEERVHMNTEAFFGQGTRLTVV.

This clonotype was observed at least ten times. The genes are TRBV28 and TRBJ1-6; tentatively, D is TRBD1 (5 bases). Between the trimmed V and J ends, which lost 8 bases and 0 bases, there was a span of 11 bases. This CDR3 comprises 15 residues. CDR1 is MDHEN and CDR2 is SYDVKM in the germline V gene. The CDR3 sequence is CASAVQGSYNSPLHF. CDR3 DNA: TGTGCCAGCGCCGTGCAGGGCTCCTATAATTCACCCCTCCACTTT.

Details on this clonotype: Possible read error: a much larger clone is one base away. The chain couples TRBV11-2 to TRBJ2-2, with D possibly being TRBD2 (5 bases). This CDR3 comprises 17 residues. Germline V gives CDR1 SGHAT, CDR2 FQNNGV. As DNA, the CDR3 is TGTGCCAGCAGCCCCGGACTGGACCTAACGAACACCGAGGAGCTGTTTTTT. It specifies CASSPGLDLTNTEELFF.

This clonotype has a count of ten or more. The chain employs TRBV7-6 and TRBJ2-2; D perhaps matches TRBD1 (6 bases). The CDR3 covers 16 residues. CDR1 and CDR2 (germline): SGHVS, FNYEAQ. V was shortened by 0 bases and J by 0 bases, with 8 bases between the two germline ends. The CDR3 region has the DNA TGTGCCAGCAGCTTAGCAACAGGGTCGAACACCGGGGAGCTGTTTTTT. Protein sequence: CASSLATGSNTGELFF.

This clonotype occurred many times. The chain couples TRBV5-1 to TRBJ1-1; D remains unclear. The ends were cut back, 4 bases at V and 4 bases at J, with 14 bases in the middle. Germline V gene sequence: CDR1 SGHRS, CDR2 YFSETQ. The CDR3 spans 14 residues. The CDR3 region has the DNA TGCGCCAGCAGCCCCGATAGGTTGAGCACTGAAGCTTTCTTT. It translates to CASSPDRLSTEAFF. The full variable domain, in which reference TRBV5-1 and TRBJ1-1 provide the parts outside the CDR3, is KAGVTQTPRYLIKTRGQQVTLSCSPISGHRSVSWYQQTPGQGLQFLFEYFSETQRNKGNFPGRFSGRQFSNSRSEMNVSTLELGDSALYLCASSPDRLSTEAFFGQGTRLTVV.

In its sample, this clonotype was seen many times. The chain links TRBV6-1 to TRBJ1-1, with D possibly matching TRBD1 (5 bases). The germline V gene encodes CDR1 MNHNS and CDR2 SASEGT. V was cut by 5 bases and J by 5 bases, with 12 bases left in between. This CDR3 has 13 residues. The CDR3 is CASSTRGGTEAFF. The CDR3 coding sequence is TGTGCCAGCAGTACCCGTGGGGGGACTGAAGCTTTCTTT.

Only a few counts were recorded for this clonotype. CDR3: CASSQGRQGGGEAFF. CDR3 DNA sequence: TGTGCCAGCAGCCAAGGTCGTCAGGGGGGGGGTGAAGCTTTCTTT. The chain links TRBV3-1 to TRBJ1-1, with TRBD1 matching over 7 bases. The CDR3 runs to 15 residues. The ends lost 1 base at V and 7 bases at J; junction bases unmatched: 9. Germline V CDR1 and CDR2: LGHDT, YNNKEL (reference sequence). Using reference TRBV3-1 and TRBJ1-1 for the parts outside the CDR3, the full variable domain is DTAVSQTPKYLVTQMGNDKSIKCEQNLGHDTMYWYKQDSKKFLKIMFSYNNKELIINETVPNRFSPKSPDKAHLNLHINSLELGDSAVYFCASSQGRQGGGEAFFGQGTRLTVV.

The table lists this clonotype with many counts. V usage is TRBV6-2 or TRBV6-3 and J usage is TRBJ2-4; 11 nucleotides align to TRBD2. This CDR3 has 18 amino acids. The germline V gene encodes CDR1 MNHEY and CDR2 SVGEGT. V was pared by 0 bases and J by 2 bases, with 6 bases of the junction left unmatched. Written as DNA, the CDR3 is TGTGCCAGCAGTTACTCGACGGGACTAGCGGCCTCCAAAAACATTCAGTACTTC. Translating it yields CASSYSTGLAASKNIQYF.

This clonotype was seen repeatedly, ten times or more. The V and J genes are TRBV12-3 or TRBV12-4 and TRBJ1-6; tentatively, D is TRBD1 (5 bases). The CDR3 contains 13 residues. V gave up 6 bases and J gave up 5 bases, with 8 bases separating them. The CDR3 nucleotides are TGTGCCAGCAGCGACAGCAATAATTCACCCCTCCACTTT. Translating gives CASSDSNNSPLHF.

The rearrangement links TRBV5-1 to TRBJ2-2; D unclear. The CDR3 sequence is 16 residues long. CDR1 and CDR2 from the germline V gene are SGHRS and YFSETQ. Trimming left V 3 bases short and J 4 bases short, with 16 bases between. The CDR3: CASSSAPGRGTGELFF. The CDR3 DNA reads TGCGCCAGCAGCTCGGCCCCTGGGCGAGGCACCGGGGAGCTGTTTTTT.

Ten or more counts support this clonotype. CDR3 region: CSVSSGGGSEQYF. DNA for the CDR3: TGCAGCGTTTCTAGCGGGGGGGGCAGCGAGCAGTACTTC. This chain joins TRBV29-1 and TRBJ2-7, with 12 bases that match TRBD2. The CDR3 runs to 13 residues. Looked up from germline, CDR1 is SQVTM and CDR2 is ANQGSEA. The junction had 5 bases not matched to a gene; V was cut back by 5 bases and J by 6 bases.

The chain has TRBV4-1 and TRBJ2-7; possibly TRBD2 for D (6 bases). The CDR3 has 14 amino acids. V gave up 3 bases and J gave up 1 base, with 10 bases separating them. The germline V gene encodes CDR1 MGHRA and CDR2 YSYEKL. This CDR3 reads CASSHIGGSYEQYF. Here the CDR3 DNA reads TGCGCCAGCAGCCACATTGGAGGGTCCTACGAGCAGTACTTC.

This clonotype was detected many times. V is TRBV19 and J is TRBJ1-1; D perhaps matches TRBD1 (5 bases). Trimming took 0 bases from V and 2 from J, leaving 10 bases between them. The V gene's germline CDR1 is LNHDA and CDR2 SQIVND (reference sequence). CDR3 length: 15 amino acids. DNA of the CDR3: TGTGCCAGTAGTATAGATACAGGACGAAACACTGAAGCTTTCTTT. It translates to CASSIDTGRNTEAFF.

This clonotype was seen at least ten times. DNA of the CDR3: TGTGCTAGTGGTCTCACCGGTTGGACTGAAGCTTTCTTT. It specifies CASGLTGWTEAFF. The V gene is TRBV12-5, the J gene TRBJ1-1; no definite D call. The germline gives CDR1 LGHNT, CDR2 FRNRAP. Trimming removed 5 bases from V and 5 bases from J, with 12 bases in between. The length of the CDR3 is 13 residues.

This clonotype was seen many times. The rearrangement joins TRBV6-1 to TRBJ1-5, with a possible D match to TRBD1 (6 bases). Germline V gene data show CDR1 as MNHNS and CDR2 as SASEGT. V lost 5 bases and J lost 2, with 13 bases in between. There are 15 residues in the CDR3. The CDR3 DNA reads as TGTGCCAGCAGTCAGGCGGGGGGCGGCAATCAGCCCCAGCATTTT. Amino acid sequence: CASSQAGGGNQPQHF.

With regard to this clonotype: Being one base from a much bigger clone, this may be a read error. The V gene is TRBV4-1, the J gene TRBJ1-2, with D possibly matching TRBD1 (5 bases). CDR3 length: 16 amino acids. CDR1 MGHRA and CDR2 YSYEKL come from the germline V gene. Trimming left V 0 bases short and J 4 bases short, with 15 bases between. The CDR3 DNA follows: TGCGCCAGCAGCCAAGAATCGGGGGGGGACCTCTATGGCTACACCTTC. Translation gives CASSQESGGDLYGYTF.